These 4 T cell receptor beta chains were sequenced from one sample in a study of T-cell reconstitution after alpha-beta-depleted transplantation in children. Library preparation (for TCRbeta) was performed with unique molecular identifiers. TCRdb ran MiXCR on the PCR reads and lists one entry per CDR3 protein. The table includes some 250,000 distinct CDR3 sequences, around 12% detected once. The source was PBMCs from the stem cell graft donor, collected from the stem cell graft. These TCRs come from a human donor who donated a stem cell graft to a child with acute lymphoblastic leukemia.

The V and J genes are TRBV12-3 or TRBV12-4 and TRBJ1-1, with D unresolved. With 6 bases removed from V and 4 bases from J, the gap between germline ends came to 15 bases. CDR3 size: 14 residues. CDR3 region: CASRLVRVSTEAFF. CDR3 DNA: TGTGCCAGCAGACTCGTTCGGGTTAGCACTGAAGCTTTCTTT.

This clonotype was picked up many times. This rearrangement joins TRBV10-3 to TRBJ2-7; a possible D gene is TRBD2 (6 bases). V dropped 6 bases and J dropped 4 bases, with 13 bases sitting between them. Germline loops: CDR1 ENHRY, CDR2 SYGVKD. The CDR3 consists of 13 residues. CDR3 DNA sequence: TGTGCCATCAGCATAGCGGAGAATTACGAGCAGTACTTC. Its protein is CAISIAENYEQYF.

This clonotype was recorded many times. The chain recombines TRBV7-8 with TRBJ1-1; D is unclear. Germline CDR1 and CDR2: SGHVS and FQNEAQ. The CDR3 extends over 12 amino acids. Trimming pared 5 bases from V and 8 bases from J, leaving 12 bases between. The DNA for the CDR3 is TGTGCCAGCAGCCATAAAGCCAGAGAAGCTTTCTTT. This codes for CASSHKAREAFF. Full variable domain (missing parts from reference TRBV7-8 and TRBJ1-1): GAGVSQSPRYKVAKRGQDVALRCDPISGHVSLFWYQQALGQGPEFLTYFQNEAQLDKSGLPSDRFFAERPEGSVSTLKIQRTQQEDSAVYLCASSHKAREAFFGQGTRLTVV.

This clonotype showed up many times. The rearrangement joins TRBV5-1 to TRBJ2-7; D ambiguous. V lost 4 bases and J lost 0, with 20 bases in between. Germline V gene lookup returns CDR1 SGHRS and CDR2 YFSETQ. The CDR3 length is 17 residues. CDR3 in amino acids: CASSSSGPEHPSYEQYF. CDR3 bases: TGCGCCAGCAGCAGCTCCGGCCCAGAGCACCCCTCCTACGAGCAGTACTTC.